Detailed here is one T cell receptor (beta chain). The table came from immunoSEQ multiplex PCR; TCRdb's copy has only in-frame clones and leaves some out. The data contain about 380,000 clones, more than 75% of them singletons. The entry originates in a study of blood T cell repertoires in COVID-19. CDR3 length: 16 residues. Germline V gives CDR1 SGHTA, CDR2 FQGTGA. Deletions cut 0 bases from V and 4 bases from J, with 15 bases between. The chain uses TRBV7-3 and TRBJ2-5, with D perhaps TRBD2 (6 bases). Material for sequencing was PBMCs or T cells enriched from blood (not recorded which). The TCR comes from a woman under 30 who had recovered from COVID-19. In DNA, the CDR3 is TGTGCCAGCAGCTTAACCGGGGGAGGTTCTGGAGAGACCCAGTACTTC. It specifies CASSLTGGGSGETQYF.